These T cell receptor beta chains were read from a single sample in a study of beta chain features in type 1 diabetes. The assay was immunoSEQ multiplex PCR, and TCRdb's table has in-frame clones only and misses some. The sample includes 250,000 to 400,000 clones, approximately 15% of them seen just once. The specimen sequenced was central memory CD4+ T cells from blood. All receptors derive from a man aged 25-45 years in good health. The CDR3 runs from the conserved cysteine through the conserved F or W. A D gene is named only where the DNA matches it firmly. Part of the rows lack a size; the others show once, few, many or a class for expanded clones.

size: NA; length: 14; D: TRBD2; J: TRBJ2-3; V: TRBV7-7; CDR3: CASSLSGGTDTQYF; DNA: TGTGCCAGCAGCCTCAGCGGGGGCACAGATACGCAGTATTTT
size: NA; length: 14; D: TRBD1; J: TRBJ2-1; V: TRBV19; CDR3: CATKRDRARNEQFF; DNA: TGTGCCACGAAACGGGACAGGGCTCGAAATGAGCAGTTCTTC
size: NA; length: 13; D: NA; J: TRBJ2-7; V: TRBV7-2; CDR3: CASSWGARDEQYF; DNA: TGTGCCAGCAGCTGGGGGGCGAGGGACGAGCAGTACTTC
size: NA; length: 17; D: NA; J: TRBJ2-3; V: TRBV4-3; CDR3: CASSQVLRQVSTDTQYF; DNA: TGCGCCAGCAGCCAAGTCCTTCGGCAGGTTAGCACAGATACGCAGTATTTT
size: few; length: 15; D: TRBD1; J: TRBJ1-1; V: TRBV5-1; CDR3: CASSPGTGGGTEAFF; DNA: TGCGCCAGCAGCCCCGGGACAGGGGGAGGAACTGAAGCTTTCTTT
size: NA; length: 16; D: TRBD1; J: TRBJ1-2; V: TRBV27; CDR3: CASSLPPYRGLDGYTF; DNA: TGTGCCAGCAGTTTACCTCCATACAGGGGCCTTGATGGCTACACCTTC
size: few; length: 11; D: NA; J: TRBJ1-2; V: TRBV5-5; CDR3: CASSLGIGYTF; DNA: TGTGCCAGCAGCTTAGGGATTGGCTACACCTTC
size: NA; length: 14; D: NA; J: TRBJ2-7; V: TRBV6-1; CDR3: CASGEQGSHYEQYF; DNA: TGTGCCAGCGGGGAACAGGGATCACACTACGAGCAGTACTTC
size: few; length: 14; D: NA; J: TRBJ1-6; V: TRBV27; CDR3: CASSLLGVNSPLHF; DNA: TGTGCCAGCAGTTTATTAGGGGTGAATTCACCCCTCCACTTT
size: NA; length: 14; D: NA; J: TRBJ2-2; V: TRBV6-1; CDR3: CASSAQVGTGELFF; DNA: TGTGCCAGCAGTGCACAGGTCGGTACCGGGGAGCTGTTTTTT
size: few; length: 14; D: NA; J: TRBJ2-1; V: TRBV30; CDR3: CAWAPGQSYNEQFF; DNA: TGTGCCTGGGCGCCGGGACAATCCTACAATGAGCAGTTCTTC
size: NA; length: 13; D: TRBD1; J: TRBJ1-2; V: TRBV25-1; CDR3: CASGRQGLSGYTF; DNA: TGTGCCAGTGGCCGACAGGGGCTTAGTGGCTACACCTTC
size: NA; length: 16; D: NA; J: TRBJ2-1; V: TRBV7-9; CDR3: CASSLDPAKAIGEQFF; DNA: TGTGCCAGCAGCTTAGATCCCGCAAAGGCAATTGGTGAGCAGTTCTTC
size: few; length: 15; D: TRBD1; J: TRBJ2-1; V: TRBV5-1; CDR3: CASSLNGQGVNEQFF; DNA: TGCGCCAGCAGCTTGAATGGACAGGGAGTAAATGAGCAGTTCTTC